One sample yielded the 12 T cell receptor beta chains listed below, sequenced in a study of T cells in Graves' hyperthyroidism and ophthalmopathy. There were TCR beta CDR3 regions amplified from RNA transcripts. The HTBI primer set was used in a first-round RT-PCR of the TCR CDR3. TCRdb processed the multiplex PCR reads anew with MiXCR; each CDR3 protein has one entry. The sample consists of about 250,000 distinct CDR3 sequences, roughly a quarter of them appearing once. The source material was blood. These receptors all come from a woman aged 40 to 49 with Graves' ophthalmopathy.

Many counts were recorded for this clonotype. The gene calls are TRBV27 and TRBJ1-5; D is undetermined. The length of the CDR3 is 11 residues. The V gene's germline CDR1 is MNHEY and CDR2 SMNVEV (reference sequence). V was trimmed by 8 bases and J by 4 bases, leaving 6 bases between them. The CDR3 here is CASGMNQPQHF. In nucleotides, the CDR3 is TGTGCCAGCGGGATGAATCAGCCCCAGCATTTT.

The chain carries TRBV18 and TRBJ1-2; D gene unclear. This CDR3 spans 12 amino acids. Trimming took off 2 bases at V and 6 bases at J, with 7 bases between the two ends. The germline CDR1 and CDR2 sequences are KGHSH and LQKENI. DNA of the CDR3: TGTGCCAGCTCACCATCGGGGAATGGCTACACCTTC. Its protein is CASSPSGNGYTF.

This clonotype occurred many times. The CDR3 DNA sequence: TGCGCCAGCAGACCCGGGACTAGCGGGACCTACGAGCAGTACTTC. It translates to CASRPGTSGTYEQYF. The V call is TRBV5-1, the J call TRBJ2-7; 13 bases map to TRBD2. Losses at the gene ends were 5 bases for V and 2 bases for J; bases not matched to a gene: 4. The CDR3 extends over 15 amino acids. The germline V gene has CDR1 SGHRS and CDR2 YFSETQ.

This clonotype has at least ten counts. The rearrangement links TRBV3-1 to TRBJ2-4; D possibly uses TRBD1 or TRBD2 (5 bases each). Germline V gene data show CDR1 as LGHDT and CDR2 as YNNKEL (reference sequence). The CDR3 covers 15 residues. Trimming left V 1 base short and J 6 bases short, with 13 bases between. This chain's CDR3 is CASSQGTPGTNIQYF. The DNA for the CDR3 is TGTGCCAGCAGCCAAGGGACCCCGGGGACAAACATTCAGTACTTC.

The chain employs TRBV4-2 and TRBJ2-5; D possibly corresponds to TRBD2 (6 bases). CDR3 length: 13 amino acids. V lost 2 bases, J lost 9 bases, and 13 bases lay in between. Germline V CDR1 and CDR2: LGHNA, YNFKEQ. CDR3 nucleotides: TGTGCCAGCAGCCAACCGACTAGTTCCCCCCAGTACTTC. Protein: CASSQPTSSPQYF.

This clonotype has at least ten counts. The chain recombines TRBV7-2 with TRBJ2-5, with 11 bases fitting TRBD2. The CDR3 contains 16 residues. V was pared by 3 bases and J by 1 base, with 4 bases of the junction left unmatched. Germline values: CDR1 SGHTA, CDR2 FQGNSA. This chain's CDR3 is CASSLTSGVPQETQYF. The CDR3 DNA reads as TGTGCCAGCAGCTTGACTAGCGGGGTTCCCCAAGAGACCCAGTACTTC.

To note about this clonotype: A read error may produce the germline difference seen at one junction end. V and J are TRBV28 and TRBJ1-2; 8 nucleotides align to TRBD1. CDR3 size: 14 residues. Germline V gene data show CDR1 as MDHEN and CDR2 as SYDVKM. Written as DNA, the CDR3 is TGTGCCAGCAGTGTGGTACAGGGGGGCTATGGCTACATCTTC. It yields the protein CASSVVQGGYGYIF.

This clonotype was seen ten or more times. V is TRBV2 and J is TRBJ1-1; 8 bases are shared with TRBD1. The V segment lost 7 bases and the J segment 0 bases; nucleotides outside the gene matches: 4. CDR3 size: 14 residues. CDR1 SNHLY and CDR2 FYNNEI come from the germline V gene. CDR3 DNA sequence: TGTGCCAGCAAGCTGGGACAGGTGAACACTGAAGCTTTCTTT. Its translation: CASKLGQVNTEAFF.

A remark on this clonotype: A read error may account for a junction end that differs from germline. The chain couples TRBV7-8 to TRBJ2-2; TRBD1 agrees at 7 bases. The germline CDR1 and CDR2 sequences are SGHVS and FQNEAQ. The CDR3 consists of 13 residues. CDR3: CAGSSQGTGELFF. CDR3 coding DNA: TGTGCCGGCAGCTCACAGGGGACCGGGGAGCTGTTTTTT.

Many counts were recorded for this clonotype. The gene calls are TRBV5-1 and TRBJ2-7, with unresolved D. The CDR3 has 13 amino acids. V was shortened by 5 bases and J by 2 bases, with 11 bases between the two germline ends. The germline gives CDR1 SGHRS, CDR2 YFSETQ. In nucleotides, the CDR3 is TGCGCCAGCAGGATGGTATCGGCCTACGAGCAGTACTTC. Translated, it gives CASRMVSAYEQYF.

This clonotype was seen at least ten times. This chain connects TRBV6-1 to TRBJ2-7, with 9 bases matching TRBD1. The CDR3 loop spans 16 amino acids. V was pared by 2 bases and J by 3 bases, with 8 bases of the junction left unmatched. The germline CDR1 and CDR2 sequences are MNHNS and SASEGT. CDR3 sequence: CASSEMAGTGNYEQYF. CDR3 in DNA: TGTGCCAGCAGTGAAATGGCCGGGACAGGGAACTACGAGCAGTACTTC.

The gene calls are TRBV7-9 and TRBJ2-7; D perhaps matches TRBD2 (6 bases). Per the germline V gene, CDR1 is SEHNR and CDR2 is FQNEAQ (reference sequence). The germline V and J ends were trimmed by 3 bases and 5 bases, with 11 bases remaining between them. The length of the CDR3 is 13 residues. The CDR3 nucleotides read TGTGCCAGCAGCTTTGCCGCGGGGAACGAGCAGTACTTC. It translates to CASSFAAGNEQYF.